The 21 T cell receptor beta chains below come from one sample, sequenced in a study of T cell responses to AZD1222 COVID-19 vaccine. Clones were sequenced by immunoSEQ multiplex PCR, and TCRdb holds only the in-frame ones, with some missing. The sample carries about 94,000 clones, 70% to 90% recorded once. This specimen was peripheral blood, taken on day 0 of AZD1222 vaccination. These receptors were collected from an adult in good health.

CDR3: CASRNRDRFYEQYF. DNA of the CDR3: TGCGCCAGCAGAAACCGGGACAGGTTCTACGAGCAGTACTTC. This chain connects TRBV23-1 to TRBJ2-7; 8 bases align to TRBD1. TRBV23-1 is marked as an open reading frame, function uncertain. V shed 6 bases, J shed 3 bases, and the junction held 7 bases outside the gene matches. CDR3 length: 14 amino acids.

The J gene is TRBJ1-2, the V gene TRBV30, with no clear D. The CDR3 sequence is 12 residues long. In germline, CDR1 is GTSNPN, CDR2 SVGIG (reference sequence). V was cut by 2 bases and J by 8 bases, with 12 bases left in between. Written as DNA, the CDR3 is TGTGCCTGGAGTCCACGTGTGGGGGGCTACACCTTC. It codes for CAWSPRVGGYTF. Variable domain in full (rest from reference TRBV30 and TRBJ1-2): SQTIHQWPATLVQPVGSPLSLECTVEGTSNPNLYWYRQAAGRGLQLLFYSVGIGQISSEVPQNLSASRPQDRQFILSSKKLLLSDSGFYLCAWSPRVGGYTFGSGTRLTVV.

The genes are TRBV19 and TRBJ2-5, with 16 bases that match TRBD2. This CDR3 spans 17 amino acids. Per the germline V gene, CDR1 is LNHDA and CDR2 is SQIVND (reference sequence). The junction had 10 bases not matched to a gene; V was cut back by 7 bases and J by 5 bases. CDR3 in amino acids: CASTHGTSGGAGETQYF. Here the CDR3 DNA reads TGTGCCAGTACTCACGGGACTAGCGGGGGGGCTGGCGAGACCCAGTACTTC.

This chain's CDR3 is CASSRGTGSADTQYF. The DNA for the CDR3 is TGTGCCAGCAGCCGCGGGACAGGGTCGGCAGATACGCAGTATTTT. The rearrangement uses TRBV6-5 and TRBJ2-3; TRBD1 matches at 9 bases. Looked up from germline, CDR1 is MNHEY and CDR2 is SVGAGI. Trimming cost V 6 bases and J 4 bases; bases outside gene matches: 8. The CDR3 sequence is 15 residues long.

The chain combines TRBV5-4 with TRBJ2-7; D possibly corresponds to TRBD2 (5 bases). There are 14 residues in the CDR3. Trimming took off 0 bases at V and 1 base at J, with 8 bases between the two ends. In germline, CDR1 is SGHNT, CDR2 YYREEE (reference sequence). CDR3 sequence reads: CASSLERASYEQYF. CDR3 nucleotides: TGTGCCAGCAGCTTGGAGAGGGCGTCCTACGAGCAGTACTTC.

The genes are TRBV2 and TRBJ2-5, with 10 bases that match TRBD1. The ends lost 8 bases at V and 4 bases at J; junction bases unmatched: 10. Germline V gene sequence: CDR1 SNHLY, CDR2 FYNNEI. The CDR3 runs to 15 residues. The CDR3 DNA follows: TGTGCCAGCCCCCGGGACAGGGGATTAAGAGAGACCCAGTACTTC. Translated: CASPRDRGLRETQYF. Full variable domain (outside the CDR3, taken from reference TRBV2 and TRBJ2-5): EPEVTQTPSHQVTQMGQEVILRCVPISNHLYFYWYRQILGQKVEFLVSFYNNEISEKSEIFDDQFSVERPDGSNFTLKIRSTKLEDSAMYFCASPRDRGLRETQYFGPGTRLLVL.

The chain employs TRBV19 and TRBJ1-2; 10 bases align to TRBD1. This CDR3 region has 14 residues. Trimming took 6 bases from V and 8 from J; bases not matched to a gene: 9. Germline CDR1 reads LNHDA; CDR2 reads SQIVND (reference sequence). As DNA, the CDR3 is TGTGCCAGTAGCACTCTGGGACAGGGGAGAGGCTACACCTTC. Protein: CASSTLGQGRGYTF.

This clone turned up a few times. The chain's CDR3 is CASSLEGTANYEQYF. The CDR3 DNA follows: TGTGCCAGCAGCTTAGAGGGGACAGCCAACTACGAGCAGTACTTC. The V and J genes are TRBV11-2 and TRBJ2-7; 7 bases align to TRBD1. The CDR3 is made up of 15 amino acids. V shed 0 bases and J 3 bases; nucleotides not matched to a gene: 5. Germline assignment: CDR1 SGHAT and CDR2 FQNNGV.

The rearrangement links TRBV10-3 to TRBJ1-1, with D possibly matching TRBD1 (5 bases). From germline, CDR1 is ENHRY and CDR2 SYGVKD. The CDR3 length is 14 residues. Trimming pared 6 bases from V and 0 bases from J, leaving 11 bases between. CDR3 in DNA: TGTGCCATCAGCCCCGGGGCGGTGAACACTGAAGCTTTCTTT. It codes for CAISPGAVNTEAFF.

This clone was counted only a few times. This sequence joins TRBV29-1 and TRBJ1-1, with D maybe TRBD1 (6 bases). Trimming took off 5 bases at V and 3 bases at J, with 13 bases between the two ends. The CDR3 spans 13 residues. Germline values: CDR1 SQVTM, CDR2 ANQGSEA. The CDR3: CSVQTGMDTEAFF. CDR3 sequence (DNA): TGCAGCGTTCAAACAGGGATGGACACTGAAGCTTTCTTT.

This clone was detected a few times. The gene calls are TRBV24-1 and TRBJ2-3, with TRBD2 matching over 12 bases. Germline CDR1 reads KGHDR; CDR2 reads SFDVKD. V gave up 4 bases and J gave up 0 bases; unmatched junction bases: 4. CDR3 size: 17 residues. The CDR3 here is CATSDPGLAGSTDTQYF. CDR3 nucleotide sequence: TGTGCCACCAGTGACCCCGGACTAGCGGGGAGCACAGATACGCAGTATTTT.

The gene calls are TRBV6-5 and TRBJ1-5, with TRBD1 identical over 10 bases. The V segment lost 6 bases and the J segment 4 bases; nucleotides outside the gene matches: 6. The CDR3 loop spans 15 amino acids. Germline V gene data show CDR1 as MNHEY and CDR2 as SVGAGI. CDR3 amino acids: CASSRGQGGNQPQHF. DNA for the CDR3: TGTGCCAGCAGCCGCGGACAGGGGGGGAATCAGCCCCAGCATTTT.

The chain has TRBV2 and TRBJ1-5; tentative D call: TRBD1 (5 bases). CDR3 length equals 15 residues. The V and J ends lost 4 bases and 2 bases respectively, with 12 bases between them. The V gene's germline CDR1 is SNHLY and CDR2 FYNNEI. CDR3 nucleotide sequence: TGTGCCAGCAGTGTCAGGGATTCGGGCAATCAGCCCCAGCATTTT. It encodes CASSVRDSGNQPQHF.

The CDR3 is CASSYSYHQPQHF. The CDR3 DNA reads as TGTGCCAGCAGTTACTCTTACCATCAGCCCCAGCATTTT. The chain recombines TRBV6-5 with TRBJ1-5; D is unclear. Germline values: CDR1 MNHEY, CDR2 SVGAGI. Between the trimmed V and J ends, which lost 0 bases and 5 bases, there was a span of 5 bases. The CDR3 is 13 residues long.

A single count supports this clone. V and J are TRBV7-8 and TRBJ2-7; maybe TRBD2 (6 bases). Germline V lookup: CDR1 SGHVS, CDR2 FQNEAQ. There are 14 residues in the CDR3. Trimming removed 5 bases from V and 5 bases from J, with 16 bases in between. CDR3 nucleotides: TGTGCCAGCAGCCCGCTAGCGCTACCCCACGAGCAGTACTTC. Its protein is CASSPLALPHEQYF.

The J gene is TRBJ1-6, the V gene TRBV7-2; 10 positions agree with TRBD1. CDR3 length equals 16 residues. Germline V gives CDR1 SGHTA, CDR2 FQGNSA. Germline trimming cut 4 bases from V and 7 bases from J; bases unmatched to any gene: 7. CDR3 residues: CASSSGQGYKNSPLHF. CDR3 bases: TGTGCCAGCAGCTCGGGACAGGGGTACAAAAATTCACCCCTCCACTTT.

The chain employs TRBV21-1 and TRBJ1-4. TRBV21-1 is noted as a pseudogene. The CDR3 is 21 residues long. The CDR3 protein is CASSKALKRGRVGATNEKLFF. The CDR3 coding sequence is TGTGCCAGCAGCAAAGCGCTCAAAAGGGGACGGGTTGGGGCAACTAATGAAAAACTGTTTTTT.

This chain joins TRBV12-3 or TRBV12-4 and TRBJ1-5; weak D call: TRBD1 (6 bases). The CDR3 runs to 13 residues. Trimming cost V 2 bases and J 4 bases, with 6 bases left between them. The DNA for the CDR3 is TGTGCCAGCAGTTTAAGGGGGAATCAGCCCCAGCATTTT. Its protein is CASSLRGNQPQHF.

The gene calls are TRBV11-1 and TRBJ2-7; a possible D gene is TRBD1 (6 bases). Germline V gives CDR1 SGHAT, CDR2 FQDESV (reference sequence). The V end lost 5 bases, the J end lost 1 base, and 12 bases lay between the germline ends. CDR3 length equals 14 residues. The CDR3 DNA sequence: TGTGCCAGCAGCGTAACCGACAGGTCCTACGAGCAGTACTTC. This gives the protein CASSVTDRSYEQYF.

CDR3 sequence (DNA): TGTGCCAGTAGTCGGACAGGGGGTTACTACGAGCAGTACTTC. Amino acids: CASSRTGGYYEQYF. The chain combines TRBV19 with TRBJ2-7; 10 nucleotides agree with TRBD1. The germline gives CDR1 LNHDA, CDR2 SQIVND (reference sequence). V shed 5 bases, J shed 3 bases, and the junction held 4 bases outside the gene matches. CDR3 size: 14 residues.

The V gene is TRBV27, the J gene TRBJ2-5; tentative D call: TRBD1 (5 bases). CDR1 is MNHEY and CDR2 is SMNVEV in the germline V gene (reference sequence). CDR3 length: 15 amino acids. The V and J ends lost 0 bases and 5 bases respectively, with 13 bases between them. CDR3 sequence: CASSLSYRPGETQYF. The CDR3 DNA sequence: TGTGCCAGCAGTTTATCATACAGGCCCGGGGAGACCCAGTACTTC.